This T cell receptor beta chain was identified during a study of T cells in Graves' hyperthyroidism and ophthalmopathy. Study-wide results and caveats: The model forecast ophthalmopathy, anticipating it by a median approximately 7 months before onset.

The hyperthyroidism was newly diagnosed and had lasted under 2 months; the patients were aged 18 to 65. To note about this clonotype: Its target is not known.

Germline lookup yields CDR1 SNHLY and CDR2 FYNNEI. This CDR3 comprises 15 residues. Trimming removed 7 bases from V and 2 bases from J; junction bases left unmatched: 4. TCR beta CDR3 sequences were amplified from RNA transcripts. Primed by the HTBI set, a first-round RT-PCR was run on the TCR CDR3. TCRdb recomputed calls from the multiplex PCR reads with MiXCR, one row per CDR3 protein. The sample includes a few hundred thousand distinct CDR3 sequences, more than 15% of them seen just once. Sequences were obtained from blood. The chain carries TRBV2 and TRBJ2-1; 11 bases are a match to TRBD2. The receptor was isolated from a woman in her thirties with Graves' hyperthyroidism. Here the CDR3 reads CASTLTSGTYNEQFF. DNA for the CDR3: TGTGCCAGCACTTTGACTAGCGGGACCTACAATGAGCAGTTCTTC.